This T cell receptor (beta chain) was recovered during a study of resident and recirculating memory T cells in vitiligo. Sequencing was performed with immunoSEQ multiplex PCR; in TCRdb, only in-frame clones are kept and a portion is missing. The sample carries roughly 40,000 clones, 80% to 95% recorded once. With 3 bases clipped from V and 1 base from J, the junction kept 2 bases outside the gene matches. Germline lookup yields CDR1 SGDLS and CDR2 YYNGEE. This CDR3 comprises 15 residues. The sequenced material came from blood. This chain uses TRBV9 with TRBJ2-3; 10 bases line up with TRBD2. This receptor was identified in a male donor with vitiligo. Here the CDR3 DNA reads TGTGCCAGCAGCGCGCTAGCGGGGGGCACAGATACGCAGTATTTT. Amino acid sequence: CASSALAGGTDTQYF.